This passage covers 17 T cell receptor beta chains from one sample sequenced in a study of vaccination effects on CD4 cells after COVID-19. Clones were read by immunoSEQ multiplex PCR, and TCRdb kept only the in-frame ones, dropping some. Of roughly 55,000 clones in the sample, about 73% were seen once. Peptide-pool stimulation followed by sequencing identified expanded antigen-specific CD4+ clonotypes in the ViraFEST assay. Having been cultured for less than 12 days, the cells underwent CD4+ T cell isolation. Every participant took two doses of the BNT162b2 or mRNA-1273 vaccine. Their cognate antigens are unknown. Sequenced here: CD4+ T cells from PBMCs cultured with HCoV-OC43 spike peptides, sampled after COVID-19 vaccination. Subset meaning: HCoV-OC43 spike overlapping peptide pool stimulation. These receptors were taken from a human donor who received a COVID-19 vaccine.

The chain employs TRBV5-1 and TRBJ1-4, with TRBD1 as a possible D gene (6 bases). The V end lost 6 bases, the J end lost 5 bases, and 14 bases lay between the germline ends. Germline assignment: CDR1 SGHRS and CDR2 YFSETQ. CDR3 length: 14 amino acids. DNA of the CDR3: TGCGCCAGCACCGTAGGGGGGGCGAATGAAAAACTGTTTTTT. Its translation: CASTVGGANEKLFF.

V is TRBV7-2 and J is TRBJ1-1, with TRBD1 as a possible D gene (5 bases). The CDR3 is made up of 13 amino acids. Trimming took off 0 bases at V and 4 bases at J, with 6 bases between the two ends. The germline gives CDR1 SGHTA, CDR2 FQGNSA. CDR3 region: CASSLAGVTEAFF. The CDR3 DNA reads as TGTGCCAGCAGCTTAGCAGGGGTCACTGAAGCTTTCTTT. The whole variable domain, filled in from reference TRBV7-2 and TRBJ1-1, reads GAGVSQSPSNKVTEKGKDVELRCDPISGHTALYWYRQSLGQGLEFLIYFQGNSAPDKSGLPSDRFSAERTGGSVSTLTIQRTQQEDSAVYLCASSLAGVTEAFFGQGTRLTVV.

This chain connects TRBV5-4 to TRBJ2-3; D is unclear. The CDR3 has 17 amino acids. The V gene lost 4 bases and the J gene lost 0 bases, with 18 bases spanning the gap. Germline V CDR1 and CDR2: SGHNT, YYREEE (reference sequence). The CDR3 nucleotides read TGTGCCAGCAGCAGCCCCGATAGGCACACTAGCACAGATACGCAGTATTTT. Protein sequence: CASSSPDRHTSTDTQYF.

The chain employs TRBV24-1 and TRBJ2-2; 8 bases match TRBD1. This CDR3 is built from 16 residues. J was trimmed by 7 bases and V by 1 base; bases with no gene match: 7. Germline V gene sequence: CDR1 KGHDR, CDR2 SFDVKD. CDR3 sequence reads: CATSDFGQGKNGELFF. The CDR3, as DNA: TGTGCCACCAGTGATTTCGGACAGGGCAAAAACGGGGAGCTGTTTTTT.

This sequence joins TRBV30 and TRBJ1-5; TRBD1 might be the D (5 bases). Per germline, CDR1 GTSNPN and CDR2 SVGIG (reference sequence). The CDR3 runs 14 residues. Trimming pared 2 bases from V and 4 bases from J, leaving 12 bases between. This chain's CDR3 is CAWSTGRRNQPQHF. The CDR3 DNA reads TGTGCCTGGAGTACAGGACGGAGAAATCAGCCCCAGCATTTT.

The gene calls are TRBV4-1 and TRBJ2-2; D is perhaps TRBD1 (5 bases). Germline lookup yields CDR1 MGHRA and CDR2 YSYEKL. The CDR3 is made up of 16 amino acids. Trimming removed 0 bases from V and 8 bases from J, with 16 bases in between. CDR3 residues: CASSQEGVARGGELFF. In nucleotides, the CDR3 is TGCGCCAGCAGCCAAGAAGGGGTAGCCCGAGGTGGGGAGCTGTTTTTT.

V gene TRBV6-1 combines with J gene TRBJ1-1; D gene unclear. The V gene lost 3 bases and the J gene lost 4 bases, with 12 bases spanning the gap. The germline V gene encodes CDR1 MNHNS and CDR2 SASEGT. The CDR3 is made up of 14 amino acids. CDR3 residues: CASSEGGGLTEAFF. The CDR3, as DNA: TGTGCCAGCAGTGAGGGTGGAGGTCTCACTGAAGCTTTCTTT.

V and J are TRBV24-1 and TRBJ2-1; D gene ambiguous. CDR1 and CDR2 (germline): KGHDR, SFDVKD. The CDR3 runs 13 residues. V dropped 1 base and J dropped 6 bases, with 6 bases sitting between them. The CDR3 reads CATSDLASNEQFF. CDR3 nucleotides: TGTGCCACCAGTGATTTAGCTAGCAATGAGCAGTTCTTC.

CDR3 in amino acids: CAGLRGTGEVGYGYTF. The DNA for the CDR3 is TGTGCCGGGCTAAGGGGGACAGGGGAGGTGGGCTATGGCTACACCTTC. V and J are TRBV6-4 and TRBJ1-2; 10 nucleotides align to TRBD1. The V segment lost 11 bases and the J segment 4 bases; nucleotides outside the gene matches: 16. Germline values: CDR1 MRHNA, CDR2 SNTAGT. The CDR3 runs to 16 residues.

The CDR3 DNA reads as TGTGCCTGGAGCCAGATCGCCAACGTCCTGACTTTC. It is translated as CAWSQIANVLTF. The rearrangement joins TRBV30 to TRBJ2-6; D gene uncertain. The CDR3 length is 12 residues. Trimming removed 3 bases at V and 7 bases at J, with 7 bases between. Germline values: CDR1 GTSNPN, CDR2 SVGIG (reference sequence).

This clone came up a few times. V usage is TRBV4-1 and J usage is TRBJ1-4; no definite D call. CDR1 is MGHRA and CDR2 is YSYEKL in the germline V gene. The CDR3 is made up of 12 amino acids. Deletions cut 6 bases from V and 12 bases from J, with 14 bases between. The CDR3 is CASRGRTVELFF. CDR3 sequence (DNA): TGCGCCAGCAGGGGCCGTACCGTGGAACTGTTTTTT.

V and J are TRBV2 and TRBJ2-1; D gene ambiguous. The V end lost 4 bases, the J end lost 0 bases, and 7 bases lay between the germline ends. CDR3 length equals 14 residues. Per germline, CDR1 SNHLY and CDR2 FYNNEI. The CDR3, as DNA: TGTGCCAGCAGTGGGCAAGGCTCCTACAATGAGCAGTTCTTC. Residues: CASSGQGSYNEQFF.

V gene TRBV18 combines with J gene TRBJ1-2; no definite D call. The V and J ends lost 3 bases and 1 base respectively, with 0 bases between them. The germline V gene has CDR1 KGHSH and CDR2 LQKENI. The CDR3 is 11 amino acids. The DNA for the CDR3 is TGTGCCAGCTCACCTAACTATGGCTACACCTTC. As protein: CASSPNYGYTF.

The chain is built from TRBV5-1 and TRBJ1-4, with D perhaps matching TRBD1 (5 bases). CDR1 SGHRS and CDR2 YFSETQ come from the germline V gene. The germline V and J ends were trimmed by 0 bases and 0 bases, with 12 bases remaining between them. This CDR3 has 17 amino acids. CDR3 residues: CASSLGTTVATNEKLFF. CDR3 nucleotides: TGCGCCAGCAGCTTGGGCACGACAGTTGCAACTAATGAAAAACTGTTTTTT.

The V gene is TRBV11-2, the J gene TRBJ1-1; 10 nucleotides agree with TRBD1. Germline V gene lookup returns CDR1 SGHAT and CDR2 FQNNGV. The CDR3 has 14 residues. J gave up 10 bases and V 3 bases, and 8 bases lay outside the gene matches. Here the CDR3 reads CASSFGGTGEGAFF. The CDR3 DNA reads TGTGCCAGCAGCTTCGGGGGGACAGGGGAGGGAGCTTTCTTT.

The chain combines TRBV2 with TRBJ2-6; D is ambiguous. Germline V CDR1 and CDR2: SNHLY, FYNNEI. V lost 3 bases, J lost 3 bases, and 9 bases lay in between. The CDR3 loop spans 15 amino acids. The CDR3 loop reads CASSEVRVGANVLTF. Written as DNA, the CDR3 is TGTGCCAGCAGTGAGGTACGGGTTGGGGCCAACGTCCTGACTTTC. Looking up the rest from reference TRBV2 and TRBJ2-6 gives the full variable domain: EPEVTQTPSHQVTQMGQEVILRCVPISNHLYFYWYRQILGQKVEFLVSFYNNEISEKSEIFDDQFSVERPDGSNFTLKIRSTKLEDSAMYFCASSEVRVGANVLTFGAGSRLTVL.

This clone has just one count. The J gene is TRBJ1-6, the V gene TRBV5-1, with D hard to call. The CDR3 runs 14 residues. Trimming cost V 2 bases and J 10 bases, with 13 bases left between them. Looked up from germline, CDR1 is SGHRS and CDR2 is YFSETQ. CDR3 nucleotide sequence: TGCGCCAGCAGCTTTAGGGCCCAGGAGTCACCCCTCCACTTT. It encodes CASSFRAQESPLHF.